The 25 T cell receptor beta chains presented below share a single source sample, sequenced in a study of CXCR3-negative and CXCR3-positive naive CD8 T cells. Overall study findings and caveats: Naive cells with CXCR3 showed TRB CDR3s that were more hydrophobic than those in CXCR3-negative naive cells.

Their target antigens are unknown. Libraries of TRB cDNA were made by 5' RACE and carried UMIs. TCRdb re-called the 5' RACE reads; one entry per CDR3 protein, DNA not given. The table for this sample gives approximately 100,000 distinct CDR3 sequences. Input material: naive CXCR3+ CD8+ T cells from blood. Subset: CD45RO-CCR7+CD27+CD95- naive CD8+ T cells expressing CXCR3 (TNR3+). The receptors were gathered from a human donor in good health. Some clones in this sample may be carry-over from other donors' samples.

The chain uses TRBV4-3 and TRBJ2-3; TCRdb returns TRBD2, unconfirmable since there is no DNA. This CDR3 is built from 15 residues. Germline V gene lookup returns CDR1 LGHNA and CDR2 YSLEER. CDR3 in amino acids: CASSPYGGAMDTQYF.

The CDR3 sequence: CASSLVQNTEAFF. The genes are TRBV7-2 and TRBJ1-1. Germline CDR1 SGHTA, CDR2 FQGNSA. The CDR3 runs to 13 residues.

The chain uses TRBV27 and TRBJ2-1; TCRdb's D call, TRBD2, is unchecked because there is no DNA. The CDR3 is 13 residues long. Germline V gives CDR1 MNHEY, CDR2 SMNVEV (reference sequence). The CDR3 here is CASAGGVYNEQFF.

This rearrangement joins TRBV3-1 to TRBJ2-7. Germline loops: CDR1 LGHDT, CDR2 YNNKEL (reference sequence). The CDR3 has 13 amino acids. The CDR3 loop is CASSQTSSYEQYF.

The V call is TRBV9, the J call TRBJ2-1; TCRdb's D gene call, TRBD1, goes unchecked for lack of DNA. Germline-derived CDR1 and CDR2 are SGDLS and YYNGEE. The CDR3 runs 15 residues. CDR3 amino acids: CASSADSNRGAEQFF. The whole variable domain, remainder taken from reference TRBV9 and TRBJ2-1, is DSGVTQTPKHLITATGQRVTLRCSPRSGDLSVYWYQQSLDQGLQFLIQYYNGEERAKGNILERFSAQQFPDLHSELNLSSLELGDSALYFCASSADSNRGAEQFFGPGTRLTVL.

The CDR3: CSARDSPTEAFF. The chain combines TRBV20-1 with TRBJ1-1. The CDR3 is 12 amino acids. CDR1 and CDR2 (germline): DFQATT, SNEGSKA (reference sequence).

The CDR3: CASSTGPAPPPNEQYF. The chain has TRBV5-1 and TRBJ2-7; lacking DNA, the TRBD2 call made by TCRdb goes unchecked. Germline CDR1 and CDR2: SGHRS and YFSETQ. The CDR3 spans 16 residues.

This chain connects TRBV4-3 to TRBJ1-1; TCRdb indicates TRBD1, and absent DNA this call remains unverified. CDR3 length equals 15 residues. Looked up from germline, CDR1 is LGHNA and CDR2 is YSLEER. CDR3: CASSQDRGRGTEAFF.

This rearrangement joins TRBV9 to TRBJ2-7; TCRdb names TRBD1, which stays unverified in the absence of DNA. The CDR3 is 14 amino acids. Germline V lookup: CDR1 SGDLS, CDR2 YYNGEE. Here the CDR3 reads CASSVQDRYYEQYF.

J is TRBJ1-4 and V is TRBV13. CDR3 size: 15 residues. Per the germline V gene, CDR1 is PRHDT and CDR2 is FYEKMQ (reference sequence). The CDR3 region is CASSLEGGLAEKLFF. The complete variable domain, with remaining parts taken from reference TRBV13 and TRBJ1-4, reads AAGVIQSPRHLIKEKRETATLKCYPIPRHDTVYWYQQGPGQDPQFLISFYEKMQSDKGSIPDRFSAQQFSDYHSELNMSSLELGDSALYFCASSLEGGLAEKLFFGSGTQLSVL.

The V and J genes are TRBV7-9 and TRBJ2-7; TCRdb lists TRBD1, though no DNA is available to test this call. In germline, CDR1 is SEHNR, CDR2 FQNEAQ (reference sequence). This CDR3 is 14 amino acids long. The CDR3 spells CASSLGDTSYEQYF. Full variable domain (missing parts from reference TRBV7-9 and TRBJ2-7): DTGVSQNPRHKITKRGQNVTFRCDPISEHNRLYWYRQTLGQGPEFLTYFQNEAQLEKSRLLSDRFSAERPKGSFSTLEIQRTEQGDSAMYLCASSLGDTSYEQYFGPGTRLTVT.

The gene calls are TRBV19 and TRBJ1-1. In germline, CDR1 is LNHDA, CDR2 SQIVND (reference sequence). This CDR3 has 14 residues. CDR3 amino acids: CASSHLTGNTEAFF.

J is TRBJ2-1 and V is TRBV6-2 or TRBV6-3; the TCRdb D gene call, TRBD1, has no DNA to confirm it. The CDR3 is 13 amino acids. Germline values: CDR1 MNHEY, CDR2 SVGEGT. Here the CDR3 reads CASSYWGGNEQFF.

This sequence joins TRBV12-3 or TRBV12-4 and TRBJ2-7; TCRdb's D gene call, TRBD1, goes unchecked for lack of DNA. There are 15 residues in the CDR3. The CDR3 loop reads CASSLRGQNTYEQYF.

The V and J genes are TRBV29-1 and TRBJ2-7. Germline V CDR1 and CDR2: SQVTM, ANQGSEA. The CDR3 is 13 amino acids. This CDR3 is CSVVSGNSYEQYF.

CDR3 region: CASSQEVRDEGRTGELFF. This rearrangement joins TRBV4-3 to TRBJ2-2; TCRdb designates TRBD2, a call that cannot be tested without DNA. This CDR3 is 18 amino acids long. The germline gives CDR1 LGHNA, CDR2 YSLEER.

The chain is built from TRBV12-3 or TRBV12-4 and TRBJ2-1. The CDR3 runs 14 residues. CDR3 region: CASSLGGAPNEQFF.

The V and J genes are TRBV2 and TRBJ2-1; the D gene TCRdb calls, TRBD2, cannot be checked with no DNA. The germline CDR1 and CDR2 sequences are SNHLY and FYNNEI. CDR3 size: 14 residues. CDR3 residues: CASSVGTSGNEQLF.

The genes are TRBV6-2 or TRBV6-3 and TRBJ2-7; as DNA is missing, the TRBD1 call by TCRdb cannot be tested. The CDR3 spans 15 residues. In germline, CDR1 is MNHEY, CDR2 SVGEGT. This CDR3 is CASSYPGQGAYEQYF.

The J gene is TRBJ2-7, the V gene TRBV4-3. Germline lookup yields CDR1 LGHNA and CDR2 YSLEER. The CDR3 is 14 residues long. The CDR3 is CASSQVSTPYEQYF.

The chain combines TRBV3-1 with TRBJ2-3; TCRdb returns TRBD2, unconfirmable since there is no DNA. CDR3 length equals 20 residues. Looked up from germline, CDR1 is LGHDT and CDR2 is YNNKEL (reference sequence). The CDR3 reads CASSQDLEASGRWGTDTQYF.

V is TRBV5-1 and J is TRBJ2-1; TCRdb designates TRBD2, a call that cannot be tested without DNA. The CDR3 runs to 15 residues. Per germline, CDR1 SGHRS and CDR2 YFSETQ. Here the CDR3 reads CASSLFTGGHNEQFF.

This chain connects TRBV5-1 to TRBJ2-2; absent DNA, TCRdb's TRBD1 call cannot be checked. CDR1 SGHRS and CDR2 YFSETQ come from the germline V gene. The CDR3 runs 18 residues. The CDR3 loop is CASSLGAQQGAMTGELFF.

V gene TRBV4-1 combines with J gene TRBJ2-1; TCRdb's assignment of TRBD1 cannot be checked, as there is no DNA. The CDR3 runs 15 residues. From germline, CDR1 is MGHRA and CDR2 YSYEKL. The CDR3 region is CASSQGGAGSNEQFF.

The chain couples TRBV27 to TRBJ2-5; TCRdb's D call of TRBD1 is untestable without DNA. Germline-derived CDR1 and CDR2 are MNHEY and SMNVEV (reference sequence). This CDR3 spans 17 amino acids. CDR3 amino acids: CASSPLAGTGVTETQYF.